This paragraph reports one T cell receptor (beta chain). Per germline, CDR1 SGHTS and CDR2 YDEGEE. CDR3 size: 15 residues. Trimming stripped 4 bases from V and 2 bases from J, with 15 bases between. In the authors' workflow: Amplifying reference gene primers gave estimates of nucleated cell counts. TCRdb's copy holds only in-frame clones and misses some; the assay was immunoSEQ multiplex PCR. V and J calls and clone size are given by that table; D and trimming were obtained from the DNA. The sample yields roughly 200,000 clones, 80% to 95% seen once. This sample was included in a study of blood T cell repertoires in COVID-19. Across the study: COVID-19 samples from acute and convalescent phases originated in the United States, Italy and Spain. PBMCs, B-cell-depleted T cells, or T cells provided the cDNA or gDNA that made up the material.

Sequenced sample: peripheral blood. The sequence was collected from a man aged 45 to 65 with acute or convalescent COVID-19. The chain is built from TRBV5-8 and TRBJ1-2; D might be TRBD1 (5 bases). DNA for the CDR3: TGTGCCAGCAGCAGTCGAGTCGGGGGAAACTATGGCTACACCTTC. Translating it yields CASSSRVGGNYGYTF.